This T cell receptor (beta chain) comes out of a study of blood T cell repertoires in COVID-19. After removal of 3 bases from V and 1 base from J, the junction contained 4 bases not matched to a gene. Germline CDR1 is LNHDA and CDR2 is SQIVND (reference sequence). This CDR3 contains 15 residues. Using immunoSEQ multiplex PCR, the repertoire was profiled, and TCRdb retains in-frame clones only, with some absent. In the table there are 200,000 to 250,000 clones, just over 85% of which are singletons. Participants' reported clinical history set cohort assignment. Material: PBMCs or T cells enriched from blood (not recorded which). The receptor was derived from a middle-aged woman with acute COVID-19. This chain links TRBV19 with TRBJ2-3; 7 nucleotides match TRBD1. The CDR3 here is CASSIRDSGTDTQYF. In DNA form, the CDR3 reads TGTGCCAGTAGTATTCGGGACAGCGGCACAGATACGCAGTATTTT.